This TCR beta chain emerged from a study of cytomegalovirus exposure and HLA in healthy donors. Study observations and caveats: TCR beta sequences reportedly predicted the HLA-A and HLA-B alleles of most subjects accurately. Sequencing likely produced, as an artifact, a cluster of highly shared sequence variants. After further analysis at a later stage, roughly 15,000 TCR beta sequences were associated with HLA alleles at 0.05 false discovery rate.

This clone has just a few counts. Its specificity is unknown. Though probably carrying unrecorded immune exposures, donors were nominally healthy at sampling. CDR3 length equals 11 residues. Germline V gene data show CDR1 as MDHEN and CDR2 as SYDVKM. V was clipped by 7 bases and J by 6 bases, with 10 bases between them. PCR primers comprised 60 Vbeta and 13 Jbeta primers. Clones were read by immunoSEQ multiplex PCR, and TCRdb kept only the in-frame ones, dropping some. The table lists over 95,000 clones, roughly three quarters of them singletons, with more than 1.5% in the top ten. The J gene is TRBJ2-7, the V gene TRBV28, with a possible D match to TRBD2 (5 bases). The specimen sequenced was PBMCs. This TCR was sampled from a man aged 35-49 years in good health and CMV-seronegative. The CDR3 DNA sequence: TGTGCCAGCATCCTCGAGGGCGAGCAGTACTTC. As protein: CASILEGEQYF. Full variable domain (rest looked up from reference TRBV28 and TRBJ2-7): DVKVTQSSRYLVKRTGEKVFLECVQDMDHENMFWYRQDPGLGLRLIYFSYDVKMKEKGDIPEGYSVSREKKERFSLILESASTNQTSMYLCASILEGEQYFGPGTRLTVT.